The source of this T cell receptor (beta chain) is a study of OX40 agonist ivuxolimab in advanced cancers. For the study at large: People in dose escalation had one of these cancers: hepatocellular carcinoma, melanoma, renal cell or head and neck cancer.

This clone was recorded once. The antigen is undetermined. Study conclusions and caveats: Partial responders dosed at 0.1-3.0 mg/kg displayed clonal expansion ranking among the lowest. Doses of 0.1 to 3.0 mg/kg were accompanied by clonal expansion of CD4+ and CD8+ blood T cells by week 6.

The table came from immunoSEQ multiplex PCR; TCRdb's copy has only in-frame clones and leaves some out. Here the sample spans about 35,000 clones, approximately 80% being singletons. Germline CDR1 and CDR2: MNHNS and SASEGT. After removal of 6 bases from V and 14 bases from J, the junction contained 12 bases not matched to a gene. The CDR3 runs 15 residues. This rearrangement joins TRBV6-1 to TRBJ2-1, with 14 nucleotides matching TRBD2. This specimen was CD4+ or CD8+ T cells sorted from blood, taken in a trial of the OX40 agonist ivuxolimab. The clonotype originates from an adult with an advanced solid tumor such as melanoma, head and neck, liver or kidney cancer. DNA for the CDR3: TGTGCCAGCAGGGGCCGATGGACTAGCGGGGGGACTAAGTTCTTC. It yields the protein CASRGRWTSGGTKFF.